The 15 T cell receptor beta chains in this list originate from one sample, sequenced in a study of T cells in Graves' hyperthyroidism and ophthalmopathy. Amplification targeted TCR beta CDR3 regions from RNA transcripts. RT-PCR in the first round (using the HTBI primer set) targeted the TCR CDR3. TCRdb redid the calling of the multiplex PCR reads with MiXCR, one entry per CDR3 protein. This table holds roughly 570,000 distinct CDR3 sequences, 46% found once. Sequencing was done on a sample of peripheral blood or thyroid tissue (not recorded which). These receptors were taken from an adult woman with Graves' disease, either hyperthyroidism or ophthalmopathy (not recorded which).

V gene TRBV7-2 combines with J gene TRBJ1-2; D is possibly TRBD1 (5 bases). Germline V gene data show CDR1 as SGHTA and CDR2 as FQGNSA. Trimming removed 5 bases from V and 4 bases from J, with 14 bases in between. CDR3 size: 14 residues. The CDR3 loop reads CASSQGVSGYGYTF. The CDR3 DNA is TGTGCCAGCAGCCAAGGGGTTTCAGGCTATGGCTACACCTTC. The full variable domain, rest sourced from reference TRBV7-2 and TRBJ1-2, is GAGVSQSPSNKVTEKGKDVELRCDPISGHTALYWYRQSLGQGLEFLIYFQGNSAPDKSGLPSDRFSAERTGGSVSTLTIQRTQQEDSAVYLCASSQGVSGYGYTFGSGTRLTVV.

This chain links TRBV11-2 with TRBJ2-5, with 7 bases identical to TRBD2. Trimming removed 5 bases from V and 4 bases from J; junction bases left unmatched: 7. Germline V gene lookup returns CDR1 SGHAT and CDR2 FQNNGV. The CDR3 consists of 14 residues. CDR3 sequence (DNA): TGTGCCAGCAGCAAGGGACTAACCCGAGAGACCCAGTACTTC. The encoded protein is CASSKGLTRETQYF.

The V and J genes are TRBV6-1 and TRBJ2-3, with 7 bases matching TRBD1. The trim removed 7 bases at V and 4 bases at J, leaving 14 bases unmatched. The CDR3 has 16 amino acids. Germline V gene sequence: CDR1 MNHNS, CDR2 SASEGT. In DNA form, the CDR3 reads TGTGCCAGCAATGAGGACAGGTCGTCTGAAGCAGATACGCAGTATTTT. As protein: CASNEDRSSEADTQYF.

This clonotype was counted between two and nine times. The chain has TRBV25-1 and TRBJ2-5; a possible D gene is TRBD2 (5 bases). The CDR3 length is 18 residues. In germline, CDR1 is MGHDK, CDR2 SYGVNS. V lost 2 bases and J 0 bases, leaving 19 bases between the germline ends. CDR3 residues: CASSEGGKAAVYQETQYF. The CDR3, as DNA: TGTGCCAGCAGTGAAGGAGGTAAAGCGGCGGTGTACCAAGAGACCCAGTACTTC. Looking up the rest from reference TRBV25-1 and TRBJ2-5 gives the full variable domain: EADIYQTPRYLVIGTGKKITLECSQTMGHDKMYWYQQDPGMELHLIHYSYGVNSTEKGDLSSESTVSRIRTEHFPLTLESARPSHTSQYLCASSEGGKAAVYQETQYFGPGTRLLVL.

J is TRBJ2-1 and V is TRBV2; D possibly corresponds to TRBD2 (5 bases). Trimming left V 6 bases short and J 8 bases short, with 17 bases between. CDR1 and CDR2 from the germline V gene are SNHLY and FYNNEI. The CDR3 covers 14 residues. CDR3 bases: TGTGCCAGCAGAGAACTAGGGCCTGACGATGAGCAGTTCTTC. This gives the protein CASRELGPDDEQFF.

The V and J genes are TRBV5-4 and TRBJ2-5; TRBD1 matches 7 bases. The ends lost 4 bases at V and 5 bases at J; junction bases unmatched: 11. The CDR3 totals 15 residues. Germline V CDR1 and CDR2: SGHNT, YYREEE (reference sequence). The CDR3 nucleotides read TGTGCCAGCAGCGACGGGGACAGCTACGGGGAGACCCAGTACTTC. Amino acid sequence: CASSDGDSYGETQYF.

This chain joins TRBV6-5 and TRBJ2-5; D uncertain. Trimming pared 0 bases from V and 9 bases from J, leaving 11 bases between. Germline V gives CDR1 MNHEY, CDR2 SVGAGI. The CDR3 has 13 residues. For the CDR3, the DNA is TGTGCCAGCAGTTACTCGATCCAACAGCCCCAGTACTTC. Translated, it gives CASSYSIQQPQYF.

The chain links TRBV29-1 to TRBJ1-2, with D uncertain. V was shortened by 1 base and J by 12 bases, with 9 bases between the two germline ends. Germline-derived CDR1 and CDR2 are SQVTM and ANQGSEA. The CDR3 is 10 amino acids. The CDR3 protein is CSVEVVGNTF. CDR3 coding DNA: TGCAGCGTTGAAGTTGTTGGAAACACCTTC.

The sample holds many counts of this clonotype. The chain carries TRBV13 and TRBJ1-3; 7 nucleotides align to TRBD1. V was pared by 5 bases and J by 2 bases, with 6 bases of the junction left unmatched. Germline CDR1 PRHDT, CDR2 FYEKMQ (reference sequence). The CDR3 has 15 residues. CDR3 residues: CASSHRQGAGNTIYF. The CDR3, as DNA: TGTGCCAGCAGCCACCGGCAGGGGGCTGGAAACACCATATATTTT.

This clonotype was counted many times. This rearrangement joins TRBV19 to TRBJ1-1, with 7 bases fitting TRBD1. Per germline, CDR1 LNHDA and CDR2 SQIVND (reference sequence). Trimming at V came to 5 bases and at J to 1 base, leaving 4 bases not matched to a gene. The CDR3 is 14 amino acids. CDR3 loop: CASSLGQRNTEAFF. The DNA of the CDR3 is TGTGCCAGTAGTCTGGGACAGCGGAACACTGAAGCTTTCTTT.

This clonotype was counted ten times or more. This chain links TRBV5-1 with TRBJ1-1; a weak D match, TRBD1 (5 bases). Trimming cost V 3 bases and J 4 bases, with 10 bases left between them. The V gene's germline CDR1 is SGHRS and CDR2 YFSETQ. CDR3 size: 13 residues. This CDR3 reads CASSWMDTTEAFF. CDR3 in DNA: TGCGCCAGCAGCTGGATGGACACCACTGAAGCTTTCTTT. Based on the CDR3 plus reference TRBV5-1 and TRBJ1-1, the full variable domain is KAGVTQTPRYLIKTRGQQVTLSCSPISGHRSVSWYQQTPGQGLQFLFEYFSETQRNKGNFPGRFSGRQFSNSRSEMNVSTLELGDSALYLCASSWMDTTEAFFGQGTRLTVV.

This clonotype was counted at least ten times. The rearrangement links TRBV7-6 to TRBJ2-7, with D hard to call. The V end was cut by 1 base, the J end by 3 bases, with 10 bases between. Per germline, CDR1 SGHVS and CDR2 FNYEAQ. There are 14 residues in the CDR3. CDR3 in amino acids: CASSLEGRDYEQYF. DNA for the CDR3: TGTGCCAGCAGCTTAGAGGGTAGAGACTACGAGCAGTACTTC.

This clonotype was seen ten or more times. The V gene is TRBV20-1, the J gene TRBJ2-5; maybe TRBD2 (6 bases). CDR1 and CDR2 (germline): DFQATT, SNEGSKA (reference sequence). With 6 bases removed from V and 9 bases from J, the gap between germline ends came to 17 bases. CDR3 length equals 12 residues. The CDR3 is CSAEWGRGSQYF. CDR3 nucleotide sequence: TGCAGTGCGGAGTGGGGTCGGGGGTCCCAGTACTTC.

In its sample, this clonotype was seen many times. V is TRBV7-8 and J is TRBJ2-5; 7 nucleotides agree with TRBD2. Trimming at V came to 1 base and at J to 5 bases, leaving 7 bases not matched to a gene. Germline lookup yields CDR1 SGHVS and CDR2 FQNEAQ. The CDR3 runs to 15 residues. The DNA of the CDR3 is TGTGCCAGCAGCTTAGACGTGGGAGGGCCTGAGACCCAGTACTTC. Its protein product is CASSLDVGGPETQYF. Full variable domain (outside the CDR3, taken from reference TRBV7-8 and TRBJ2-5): GAGVSQSPRYKVAKRGQDVALRCDPISGHVSLFWYQQALGQGPEFLTYFQNEAQLDKSGLPSDRFFAERPEGSVSTLKIQRTQQEDSAVYLCASSLDVGGPETQYFGPGTRLLVL.

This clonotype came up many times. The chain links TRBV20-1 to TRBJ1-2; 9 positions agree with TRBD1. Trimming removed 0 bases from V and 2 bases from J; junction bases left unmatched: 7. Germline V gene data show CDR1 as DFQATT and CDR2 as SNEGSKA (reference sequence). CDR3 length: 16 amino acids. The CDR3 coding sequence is TGCAGTGCTAGAGACCTGGGACAGGGTTTCAACTATGGCTACACCTTC. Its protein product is CSARDLGQGFNYGYTF.